The clone carrying this T cell receptor (beta chain) occurred many times. This record belongs to a study of T-cell reconstitution after alpha-beta-depleted transplantation in children. Preparation of the TCRbeta library involved a method that used unique molecular identifiers. TCRdb recomputed calls from the PCR reads with MiXCR, one row per CDR3 protein. The table lists roughly 400,000 distinct CDR3 sequences, about 45% of them singletons, with about 30% in the top ten. The germline V and J ends were trimmed by 0 bases and 4 bases, with 10 bases remaining between them. Germline V lookup: CDR1 SGHRS, CDR2 YFSETQ. There are 14 residues in the CDR3.

This specimen consisted of PBMCs, obtained before TCRalphabeta/CD19-depleted stem cell transplant. The V gene is TRBV5-1, the J gene TRBJ1-1; the D gene is possibly TRBD1 (5 bases). The clonotype comes from a girl aged 2 to 9 with aplastic anemia, due to receive a stem cell transplant. CDR3 residues: CASSLARTTTEAFF. The CDR3 nucleotides are TGCGCCAGCAGCTTGGCCAGGACAACCACTGAAGCTTTCTTT.